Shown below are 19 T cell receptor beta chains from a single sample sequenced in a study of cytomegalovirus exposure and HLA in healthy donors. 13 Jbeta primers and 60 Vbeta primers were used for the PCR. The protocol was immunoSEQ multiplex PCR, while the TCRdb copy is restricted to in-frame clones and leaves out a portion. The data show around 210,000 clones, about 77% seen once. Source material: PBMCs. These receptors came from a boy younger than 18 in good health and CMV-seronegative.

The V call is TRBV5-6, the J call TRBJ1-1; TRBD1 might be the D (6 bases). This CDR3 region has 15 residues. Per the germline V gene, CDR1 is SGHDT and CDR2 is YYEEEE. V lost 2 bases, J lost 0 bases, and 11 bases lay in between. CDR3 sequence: CASSLGGPMNTEAFF. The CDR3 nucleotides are TGTGCCAGCAGCTTAGGGGGACCCATGAACACTGAAGCTTTCTTT.

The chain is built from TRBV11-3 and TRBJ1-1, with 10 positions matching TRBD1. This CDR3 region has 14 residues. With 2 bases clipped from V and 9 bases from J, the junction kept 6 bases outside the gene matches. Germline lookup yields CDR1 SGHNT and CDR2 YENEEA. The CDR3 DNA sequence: TGTGCCAGCAGCTTAAGGACGGGACAGGGGAAAGCTTTCTTT. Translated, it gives CASSLRTGQGKAFF. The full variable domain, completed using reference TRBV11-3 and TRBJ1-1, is EAGVVQSPRYKIIEKKQPVAFWCNPISGHNTLYWYLQNLGQGPELLIRYENEEAVDDSQLPKDRFSAERLKGVDSTLKIQPAELGDSAVYLCASSLRTGQGKAFFGQGTRLTVV.

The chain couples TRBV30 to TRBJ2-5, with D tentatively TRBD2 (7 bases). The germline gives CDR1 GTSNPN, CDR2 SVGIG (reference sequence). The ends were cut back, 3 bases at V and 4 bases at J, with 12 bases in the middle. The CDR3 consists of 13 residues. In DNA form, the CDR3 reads TGTGCCTGGAGAAGGGGGGGGCGAGAGACCCAGTACTTC. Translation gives CAWRRGGRETQYF.

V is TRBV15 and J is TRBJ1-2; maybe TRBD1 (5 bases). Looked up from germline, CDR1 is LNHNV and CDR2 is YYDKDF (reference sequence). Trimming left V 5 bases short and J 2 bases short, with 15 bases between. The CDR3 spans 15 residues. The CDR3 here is CATSSQGKGNYGYTF. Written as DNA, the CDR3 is TGTGCCACCAGCTCACAAGGGAAGGGGAACTATGGCTACACCTTC.

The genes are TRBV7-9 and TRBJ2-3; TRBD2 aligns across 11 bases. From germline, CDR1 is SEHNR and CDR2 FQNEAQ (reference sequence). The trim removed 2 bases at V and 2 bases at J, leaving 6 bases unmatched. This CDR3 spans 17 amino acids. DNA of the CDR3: TGTGCCAGCAGCTTATGGGCTAGCGGGGGGCTCACAGATACGCAGTATTTT. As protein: CASSLWASGGLTDTQYF.

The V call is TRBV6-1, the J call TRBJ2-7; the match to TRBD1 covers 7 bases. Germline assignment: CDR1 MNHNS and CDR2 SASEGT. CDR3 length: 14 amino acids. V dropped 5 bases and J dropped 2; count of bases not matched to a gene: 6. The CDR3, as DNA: TGTGCCAGCAGTAACAGGGGTTCTCCCTACGAGCAGTACTTC. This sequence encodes CASSNRGSPYEQYF.

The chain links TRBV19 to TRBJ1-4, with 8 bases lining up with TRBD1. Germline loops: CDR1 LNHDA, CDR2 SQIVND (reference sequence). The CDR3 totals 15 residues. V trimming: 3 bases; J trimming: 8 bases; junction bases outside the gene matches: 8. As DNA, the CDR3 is TGTGCCAGTAGTATGGTCTACAGGGGGGGAGAAAAACTGTTTTTT. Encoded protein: CASSMVYRGGEKLFF.

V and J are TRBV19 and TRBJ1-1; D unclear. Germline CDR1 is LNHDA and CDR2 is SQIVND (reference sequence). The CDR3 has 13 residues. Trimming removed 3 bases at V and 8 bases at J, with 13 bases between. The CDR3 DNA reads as TGTGCCAGTAGTATGGCCTTACTCAGGGAAGCTTTCTTT. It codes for CASSMALLREAFF.

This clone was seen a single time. The CDR3: CASSLGGGYTF. The DNA for the CDR3 is TGTGCCAGCAGCCTAGGGGGTGGCTACACCTTC. The J gene is TRBJ1-2, the V gene TRBV5-4; D is possibly TRBD1 (6 bases). There are 11 residues in the CDR3. CDR1 SGHNT and CDR2 YYREEE come from the germline V gene (reference sequence). Trimming removed 4 bases from V and 7 bases from J, with 8 bases in between. The variable domain in full, with the rest retrieved from reference TRBV5-4 and TRBJ1-2, is ETGVTQSPTHLIKTRGQQVTLRCSSQSGHNTVSWYQQALGQGPQFIFQYYREEENGRGNFPPRFSGLQFPNYSSELNVNALELDDSALYLCASSLGGGYTFGSGTRLTVV.

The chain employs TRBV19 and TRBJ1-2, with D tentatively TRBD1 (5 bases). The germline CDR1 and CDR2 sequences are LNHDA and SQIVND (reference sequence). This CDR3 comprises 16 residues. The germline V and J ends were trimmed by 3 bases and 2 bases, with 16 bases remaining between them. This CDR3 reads CASSMPLTVRNYGYTF. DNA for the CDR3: TGTGCCAGTAGTATGCCCTTGACAGTCAGAAACTATGGCTACACCTTC.

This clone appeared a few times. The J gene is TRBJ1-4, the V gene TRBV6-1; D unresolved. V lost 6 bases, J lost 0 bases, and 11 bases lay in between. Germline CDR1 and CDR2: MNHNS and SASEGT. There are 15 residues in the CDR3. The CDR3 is CASSYGGSTNEKLFF. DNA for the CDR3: TGTGCCAGCAGCTATGGAGGTTCAACTAATGAAAAACTGTTTTTT.

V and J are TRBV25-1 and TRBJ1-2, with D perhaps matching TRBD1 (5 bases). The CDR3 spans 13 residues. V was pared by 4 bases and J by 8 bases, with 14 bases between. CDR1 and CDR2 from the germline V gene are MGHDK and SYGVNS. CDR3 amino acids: CASSAQSGNGYTF. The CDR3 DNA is TGTGCCAGCAGTGCGCAGTCAGGGAACGGCTACACCTTC.

In DNA form, the CDR3 reads TGTGCCAGCAGAGCAGATAGGGGGTATACTGAAGCTTTCTTT. Translating gives CASRADRGYTEAFF. The chain recombines TRBV2 with TRBJ1-1; a weak D match, TRBD1 (6 bases). Deletions cut 6 bases from V and 5 bases from J, with 16 bases between. The CDR3 is made up of 14 amino acids. In germline, CDR1 is SNHLY, CDR2 FYNNEI.

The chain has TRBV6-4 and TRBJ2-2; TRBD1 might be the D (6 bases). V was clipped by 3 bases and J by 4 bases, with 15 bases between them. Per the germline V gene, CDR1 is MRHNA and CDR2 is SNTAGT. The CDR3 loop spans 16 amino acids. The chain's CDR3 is CASSERWQGPTGELFF. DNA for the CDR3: TGTGCCAGCAGTGAAAGGTGGCAGGGGCCCACCGGGGAGCTGTTTTTT.

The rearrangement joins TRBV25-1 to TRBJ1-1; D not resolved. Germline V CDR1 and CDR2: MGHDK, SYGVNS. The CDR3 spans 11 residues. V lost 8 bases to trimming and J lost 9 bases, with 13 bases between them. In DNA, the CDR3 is TGTGCCAGCCCCTTTGGCATGAAAGCTTTCTTT. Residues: CASPFGMKAFF.

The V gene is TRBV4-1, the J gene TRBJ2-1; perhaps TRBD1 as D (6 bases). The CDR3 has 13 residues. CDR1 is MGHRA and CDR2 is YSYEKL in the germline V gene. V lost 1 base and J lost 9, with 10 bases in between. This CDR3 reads CASSQVQGSEQFF. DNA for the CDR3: TGCGCCAGCAGCCAAGTTCAGGGGAGTGAGCAGTTCTTC.

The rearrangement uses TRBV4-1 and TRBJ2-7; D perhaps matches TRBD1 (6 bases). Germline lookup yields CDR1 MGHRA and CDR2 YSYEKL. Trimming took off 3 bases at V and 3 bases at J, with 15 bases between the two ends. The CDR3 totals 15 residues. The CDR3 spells CASSQGMRQDYEQYF. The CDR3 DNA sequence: TGCGCCAGCAGCCAGGGAATGAGACAGGACTACGAGCAGTACTTC.

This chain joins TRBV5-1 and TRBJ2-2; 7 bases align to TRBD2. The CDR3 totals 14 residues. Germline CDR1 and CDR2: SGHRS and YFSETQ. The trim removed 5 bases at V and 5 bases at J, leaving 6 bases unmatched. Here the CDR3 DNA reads TGCGCCAGCAGGGGCGGGAGAGAAACCGGGGAGCTGTTTTTT. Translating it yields CASRGGRETGELFF.

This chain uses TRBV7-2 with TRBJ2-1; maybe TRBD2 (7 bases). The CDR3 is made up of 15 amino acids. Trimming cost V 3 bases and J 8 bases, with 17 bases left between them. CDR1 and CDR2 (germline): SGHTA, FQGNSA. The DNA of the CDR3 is TGTGCCAGCAGCTTGAGAGGGGGGGCAAGCTATGAGCAGTTCTTC. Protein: CASSLRGGASYEQFF.